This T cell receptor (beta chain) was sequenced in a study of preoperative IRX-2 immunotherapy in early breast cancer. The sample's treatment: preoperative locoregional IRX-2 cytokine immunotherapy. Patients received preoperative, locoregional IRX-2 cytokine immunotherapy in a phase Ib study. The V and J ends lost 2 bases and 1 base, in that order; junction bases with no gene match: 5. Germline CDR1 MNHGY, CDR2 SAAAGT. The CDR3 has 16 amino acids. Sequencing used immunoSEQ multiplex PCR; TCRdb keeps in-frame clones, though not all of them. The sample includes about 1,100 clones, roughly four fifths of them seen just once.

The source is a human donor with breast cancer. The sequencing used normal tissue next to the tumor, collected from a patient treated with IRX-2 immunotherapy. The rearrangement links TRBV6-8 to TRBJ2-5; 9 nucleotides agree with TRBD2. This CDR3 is CASSYHGLASQETQYF. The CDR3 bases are TGTGCCAGCAGTTACCACGGACTAGCGTCCCAAGAGACCCAGTACTTC.